The rows below give T cell receptor beta chains drawn from one sample of a study of cytomegalovirus exposure and HLA in healthy donors. The protocol was immunoSEQ multiplex PCR, while the TCRdb copy is restricted to in-frame clones and leaves out a portion. The data hold approximately 170,000 clones, with roughly 65% observed a single time. Sequencing used PBMCs. The source is a man in his late teens or twenties in good health and CMV-seropositive. Each CDR3 is given with its conserved first and last residue. Each record gives: D gene, J gene, V gene, clone size, CDR3 protein, CDR3 DNA. A D gene is named only where the DNA matches it firmly. Rows may omit the clone size; those that give it use once, few, many or a size class.

NA TRBJ2-3 TRBV9 few CASSPRGTLNTDTQYF TGTGCCAGCAGCCCCAGGGGAACGTTAAACACAGATACGCAGTATTTT
TRBD1 TRBJ2-2 TRBV27 NA CASSSPGQFTGELFF TGTGCCAGCAGTTCGCCGGGACAGTTCACCGGGGAGCTGTTTTTT
NA TRBJ1-1 TRBV20-1 once CSARGGIEAFF TGCAGTGCTAGGGGGGGGATTGAAGCTTTCTTT
TRBD1 TRBJ1-5 TRBV5-4 NA CASSFTGGASNQPQHF TGTGCCAGCAGCTTTACAGGGGGTGCGAGCAATCAGCCCCAGCATTTT
NA TRBJ1-1 TRBV5-4 NA CASSLPGTEAFF TGTGCCAGCAGCTTACCAGGGACTGAAGCTTTCTTT
NA TRBJ2-3 TRBV7-9 NA CASSSSSSLDTQYF TGTGCCAGCAGCTCCAGTAGCTCCTTGGATACGCAGTATTTT
NA TRBJ1-1 TRBV5-1 once CATRLRFGGETEAFF TGCGCCACCAGACTTCGGTTTGGAGGGGAGACTGAAGCTTTCTTT
TRBD2 TRBJ2-1 TRBV6-5 NA CASSPLGGGANEQFF TGTGCCAGCAGCCCATTAGGCGGGGGGGCAAATGAGCAGTTCTTC
NA TRBJ2-5 TRBV5-1 NA CASSSTGNTGETQYF TGCGCCAGCAGCTCGACCGGGAACACGGGGGAGACCCAGTACTTC
NA TRBJ1-1 TRBV7-3 few CASSLTEYATEAFF TGTGCCAGCAGCTTAACTGAGTACGCAACTGAAGCTTTCTTT
NA TRBJ2-3 TRBV6-1 NA CASSDYRFSTDTQYF TGTGCCAGCAGTGACTACAGATTCAGCACAGATACGCAGTATTTT
TRBD1 TRBJ1-6 TRBV6-1 NA CASSEGTGAYSPLHF TGTGCCAGCAGTGAAGGGACAGGGGCATATTCACCCCTCCACTTT
TRBD2 TRBJ2-5 TRBV6-1 few CASRTSGQETQYF TGTGCCAGCAGAACTAGCGGCCAAGAGACCCAGTACTTC
NA TRBJ2-3 TRBV5-4 few CASSLETGTSTDTQYF TGTGCCAGCAGCCTCGAGACAGGGACTAGCACAGATACGCAGTATTTT
NA TRBJ2-1 TRBV6-5 NA CASSYDRTFSNEQFF TGTGCCAGCAGTTACGACAGAACCTTTTCCAATGAGCAGTTCTTC
NA TRBJ1-1 TRBV10-3 NA CAISDNSYWAQGTEAFF TGTGCCATCAGTGACAACTCCTATTGGGCCCAGGGCACTGAAGCTTTCTTT
TRBD2 TRBJ2-3 TRBV2 NA CASSRQGLRTDTQYF TGTGCCAGCAGTAGGCAGGGACTACGGACTGATACGCAGTATTTT
TRBD2 TRBJ2-1 TRBV6-4 NA CASSDSERGTYNEQFF TGTGCCAGCAGTGACTCGGAGCGGGGTACCTACAATGAGCAGTTCTTC
NA TRBJ2-5 TRBV9 once CASSVERTAQETQYF TGTGCCAGCAGCGTAGAGAGGACAGCTCAAGAGACCCAGTACTTC
TRBD1 TRBJ1-4 TRBV30 NA CAWGDRGYEKLFF TGTGCCTGGGGGGACAGGGGATATGAAAAACTGTTTTTT
NA TRBJ2-3 TRBV6-1 once CASSDRGTDTQYF TGTGCCAGCAGTGACAGGGGAACAGATACGCAGTATTTT
NA TRBJ1-1 TRBV28 NA CASSPPSRVSEAFF TGTGCCAGCAGCCCCCCTTCACGGGTTTCTGAAGCTTTCTTT
TRBD1 TRBJ1-1 TRBV30 NA CAWTQFGTGGMGNTEAFF TGTGCCTGGACCCAATTCGGGACAGGGGGCATGGGAAACACTGAAGCTTTCTTT
NA TRBJ1-3 TRBV30 few CAWTSGAGNTIYF TGTGCCTGGACCTCGGGGGCTGGAAACACCATATATTTT
NA TRBJ1-2 TRBV11-2 NA CASSSATGAPYGYTF TGTGCCAGCAGCTCGGCGACAGGCGCTCCTTATGGCTACACCTTC
TRBD1 TRBJ1-2 TRBV10-3 NA CAISESTGGAGYGYTF TGTGCCATCAGTGAGTCCACAGGGGGCGCGGGCTATGGCTACACCTTC
NA TRBJ1-2 TRBV9 NA CASTLAGGNYGYTF TGTGCCAGCACCCTAGCGGGGGGCAACTATGGCTACACCTTC
NA TRBJ1-5 TRBV2 few CASSERGYQPQHF TGTGCCAGCAGTGAAAGGGGTTATCAGCCCCAGCATTTT
NA TRBJ1-5 TRBV7-8 once CASSLDREQPQHF TGTGCCAGCAGCTTAGACAGGGAACAGCCCCAGCATTTT
NA TRBJ1-4 TRBV5-1 NA CASRAGGKLFF TGCGCCAGCCGGGCCGGAGGAAAACTGTTTTTT
TRBD1 TRBJ2-1 TRBV7-6 NA CASSSGQGGNEQFF TGTGCCAGCAGCTCCGGACAGGGTGGCAATGAGCAGTTCTTC
TRBD1 TRBJ2-5 TRBV5-1 NA CASSSGGTGGLQETQYF TGCGCCAGCAGCTCGGGCGGGACAGGGGGCCTTCAAGAGACCCAGTACTTC
NA TRBJ2-3 TRBV25-1 NA CASSTSRFSGADTQYF TGTGCCAGCAGTACATCCCGCTTTTCTGGTGCAGATACGCAGTATTTT
TRBD1 TRBJ1-2 TRBV28 NA CASSSGAGGNYGYTF TGTGCCAGCAGCAGCGGGGCAGGGGGCAACTATGGCTACACCTTC
TRBD2 TRBJ2-5 TRBV5-1 NA CASSLGTSGETQYF TGCGCCAGCAGCTTGGGGACTAGCGGAGAGACCCAGTACTTC
NA TRBJ2-5 TRBV5-4 NA CASSLAPTVEETQYF TGTGCCAGCAGCTTGGCCCCGACAGTGGAAGAGACCCAGTACTTC
NA TRBJ1-2 TRBV6-5 NA CASSIGGDGNYGYTF TGTGCCAGCAGTATCGGGGGGGACGGAAACTATGGCTACACCTTC
TRBD1 TRBJ2-1 TRBV6-6 few CASSAETGGHEQFF TGTGCCAGCAGTGCCGAGACAGGGGGCCATGAGCAGTTCTTC
NA TRBJ2-4 TRBV5-1 NA CASSLEGSKNIQYF TGCGCCAGCAGCTTGGAGGGGTCCAAAAACATTCAGTACTTC
TRBD1 TRBJ1-2 TRBV7-9 NA CASTRTGAGYGYTF TGTGCCAGCACCAGGACAGGGGCGGGCTATGGCTACACCTTC
NA TRBJ2-5 TRBV6-6 NA CASSPRRGTQYF TGTGCCAGCAGTCCACGGCGGGGGACCCAGTACTTC
NA TRBJ1-2 TRBV19 NA CASSTGGQHRYGYTF TGTGCCAGTAGTACTGGAGGACAGCATCGATATGGCTACACCTTC
NA TRBJ1-1 TRBV18 NA CASSPMMGAGRNTEAFF TGTGCCAGCTCACCAATGATGGGGGCGGGTAGGAACACTGAAGCTTTCTTT
TRBD1 TRBJ1-1 TRBV6-4 NA CASSADRGRRTEAFF TGTGCCAGCAGTGCGGACAGGGGGCGCCGGACTGAAGCTTTCTTT
TRBD2 TRBJ2-1 TRBV6-6 NA CASSFPGLVAYNEQFF TGTGCCAGCAGTTTCCCGGGACTAGTCGCCTACAATGAGCAGTTCTTC
NA TRBJ1-1 TRBV6-5 NA CASSADRIAEAFF TGTGCCAGCAGTGCTGACAGGATCGCTGAAGCTTTCTTT
TRBD1 TRBJ1-2 TRBV7-2 NA CASSPGTAYGYTF TGTGCCAGCAGCCCCGGGACAGCCTATGGCTACACCTTC
NA TRBJ1-1 TRBV25-1 NA CASSDYMNTEAFF TGTGCCAGCAGTGATTACATGAACACTGAAGCTTTCTTT
TRBD2 TRBJ2-3 TRBV5-1 few CASSVLPQLAGSRADTQYF TGCGCCAGCAGCGTGTTGCCTCAACTAGCGGGGTCTCGGGCAGATACGCAGTATTTT
NA TRBJ2-3 TRBV27 once CASSLRSSTDTQYF TGTGCCAGCAGCCTTAGAAGTAGCACAGATACGCAGTATTTT
TRBD1 TRBJ1-1 TRBV2 NA CASSPDRGFEAFF TGTGCCAGCAGCCCCGACAGGGGCTTTGAAGCTTTCTTT